This T cell receptor beta chain originates from a study of CD8 T cells in Susac syndrome. Random hexamers were used to reverse transcribe about 0.5 to 1 ug of RNA. TCRdb reprocessed the immunoSEQ multiplex PCR reads with MiXCR, giving one entry per CDR3 protein. The repertoire holds roughly 50,000 distinct CDR3 sequences, with 93% as singletons. In its sample, this clonotype was seen once. Antigen unknown. A read error may produce the germline difference seen at one junction end. The CDR3 has 14 residues. Germline V CDR1 and CDR2: MNHEY, SMNVEV (reference sequence). Overall study findings and caveats: Individuals included in the TCR sequencing and HLA analysis were acknowledged by the study to be relatively few in number.

The chain is built from TRBV27 and TRBJ2-5, with D unresolved. Sequencing used CD8+ T cells from PBMCs. The source of this sequence is a human donor in good health. CDR3 in amino acids: CASSFGWDQEIQYF. CDR3 DNA: TGTGCCAGCAGTTTCGGCTGGGATCAAGAGATCCAGTACTTC.